These 4 T cell receptor beta chains came from one sample sequenced in a study of human T cells and chemical hapten exposure. In TCRdb, the RACE reads were re-called with MiXCR into one record per CDR3 protein. Here the sample spans 90,000 to 110,000 distinct CDR3 sequences, about 34% being singletons. Indicated time point: patch test 3, about 24 weeks after DPC sensitization. The treatment is: therapeutic diphenylcyclopropenone sensitization with weekly scalp DPC. This specimen consisted of whole blood, obtained in connection with sensitization to the hapten diphenylcyclopropenone (DPC). The receptors stem from a man aged 35 to 55 with alopecia areata. Some clones in this sample may be carry-over from other donors' samples.

This chain uses TRBV11-2 with TRBJ2-1; the match to TRBD2 covers 9 bases. V trimming: 0 bases; J trimming: 15 bases; junction bases outside the gene matches: 3. The germline V gene has CDR1 SGHAT and CDR2 FQNNGV. This CDR3 comprises 12 residues. CDR3 DNA: TGTGCCAGCAGCTTAGAAGCGGGGGGTCTGTTCTTC. It specifies CASSLEAGGLFF.

V gene TRBV7-9 combines with J gene TRBJ2-7, with TRBD1 matching over 9 bases. The CDR3 has 13 amino acids. Germline assignment: CDR1 SEHNR and CDR2 FQNEAQ (reference sequence). This chain's CDR3 is CTPGQGFSYEQYV. The CDR3, as DNA: TGTACTCCGGGACAGGGCTTTTCCTACGAGCAGTACGTC.

This chain links TRBV4-2 with TRBJ2-3, with no clear D. The CDR3 covers 12 residues. CDR1 and CDR2 (germline): LGHNA, YNFKEQ. Between the trimmed V and J ends, which lost 0 bases and 6 bases, there was a span of 4 bases. CDR3 residues: CASSQEGDTQYF. DNA for the CDR3: TGTGCCAGCAGCCAAGAGGGGGATACGCAGTATTTT.

The V call is TRBV14, the J call TRBJ1-2; D is unclear. Per germline, CDR1 SGHDN and CDR2 FVKESK. Trimming stripped 0 bases from V and 4 bases from J, with 9 bases between. CDR3 length: 14 amino acids. The CDR3 DNA follows: TGTGCCAGCAGCCAAGATTCGAACGGCTATGGCTACACCTTC. It translates to CASSQDSNGYGYTF. Complete variable domain (other parts from reference TRBV14 and TRBJ1-2): EAGVTQFPSHSVIEKGQTVTLRCDPISGHDNLYWYRRVMGKEIKFLLHFVKESKQDESGMPNNRFLAERTGGTYSTLKVQPAELEDSGVYFCASSQDSNGYGYTFGSGTRLTVV.